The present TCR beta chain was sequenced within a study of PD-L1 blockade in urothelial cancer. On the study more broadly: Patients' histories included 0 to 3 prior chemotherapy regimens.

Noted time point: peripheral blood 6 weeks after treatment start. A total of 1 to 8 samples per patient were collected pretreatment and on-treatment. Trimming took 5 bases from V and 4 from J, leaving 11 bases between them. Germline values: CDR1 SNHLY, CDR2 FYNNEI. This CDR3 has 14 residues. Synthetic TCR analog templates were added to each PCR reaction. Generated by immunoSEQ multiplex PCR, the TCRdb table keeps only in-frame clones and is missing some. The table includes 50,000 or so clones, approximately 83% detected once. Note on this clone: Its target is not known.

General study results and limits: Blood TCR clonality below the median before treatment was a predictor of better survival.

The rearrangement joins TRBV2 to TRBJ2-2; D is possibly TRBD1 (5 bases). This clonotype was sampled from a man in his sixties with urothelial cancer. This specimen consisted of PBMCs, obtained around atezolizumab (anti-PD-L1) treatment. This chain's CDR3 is CASSQDKVTGELFF. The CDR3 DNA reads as TGTGCCAGCAGTCAGGACAAAGTCACCGGGGAGCTGTTTTTT.